The T cell receptor beta chain described here comes from a study of blood T cell repertoires in COVID-19. Study summary: The United States, Italy and Spain provided the acute and convalescent COVID-19 samples. T cells, B-cell-depleted T cells, or PBMCs supplied cDNA or gDNA.

Authors' methods: Estimated nucleated cell counts came from reference gene primer amplification. Clones were read by immunoSEQ multiplex PCR, and TCRdb kept only the in-frame ones, dropping some. V and J calls plus clone size are reproduced from that table; the DNA served to infer D and trimming. The table lists roughly 110,000 clones, around 88% of them singletons. Germline loops: CDR1 SQVTM, CDR2 ANQGSEA. V was shortened by 7 bases and J by 4 bases, with 14 bases between the two germline ends. CDR3 length: 13 residues. The sequenced sample was peripheral blood. The chain is built from TRBV29-1 and TRBJ2-1; a possible D gene is TRBD1 (7 bases). This TCR derives from a man aged 45-65 years with active or convalescent COVID-19. The CDR3 region has the DNA TGCAGCGCGGGCGGGACAGAATACAATGAGCAGTTCTTC. This gives the protein CSAGGTEYNEQFF.